This TCR beta chain appears in the sequencing data of a study of CD8 T cells in Susac syndrome. A word on this clonotype: The antigen is undetermined.

The CD8+ and CD4+ T cells were isolated magnetically using a negative isolation approach, whereas the TEMRA cells were enriched by FACS. The study's findings and limits: As the study acknowledged, the number of individuals who were part of its TCR sequencing and HLA analysis was relatively small.

Germline V gene lookup returns CDR1 SGHRS and CDR2 YFSETQ. The V and J ends lost 2 bases and 4 bases, in that order; junction bases with no gene match: 6. This CDR3 region has 14 residues. Random hexamers primed reverse transcription of roughly 0.5 to 1 ug RNA. TCR beta CDR3 was amplified by immunoSEQ covering 54 Vbeta and 13 Jbeta. TCRdb itself ran the immunoSEQ multiplex PCR reads through MiXCR, one entry per CDR3 protein. This sample has 150,000 to 200,000 distinct CDR3 sequences, with approximately 94% found just once. The sequencing input was CD4+ T cells from PBMCs. The sequence was obtained from a human donor with multiple sclerosis. The gene calls are TRBV5-1 and TRBJ2-7, with 7 bases aligning to TRBD2. The CDR3 sequence is CASSFAGAGYEQYF. Written as DNA, the CDR3 is TGCGCCAGCAGCTTTGCGGGAGCAGGTTACGAGCAGTACTTC.